Listed below are T cell receptor beta chains from one sample, sequenced in a study of cytomegalovirus exposure and HLA in healthy donors. The table came from immunoSEQ multiplex PCR; TCRdb's copy has only in-frame clones and leaves some out. The sample has approximately 88,000 clones, about 80% seen once; the top ten hold 1.1% to 1.5%. The sequenced material came from PBMCs. These receptors were obtained from a male donor in good health and CMV-seronegative. Each CDR3 is given with its conserved first and last residue. Each record gives: V gene, clone size, D gene, J gene, CDR3 protein, CDR3 DNA. A D gene is named only where the DNA matches it firmly. Rows give clone size only sometimes, using once, few, many, or a class for an expanded clone.

TRBV4-3	-	TRBD1	TRBJ1-2	CASKWTGAGYTF	TGCGCCAGCAAGTGGACAGGGGCTGGCTACACCTTC
TRBV19	few	-	TRBJ1-5	CASQFGELEPQHF	TGTGCCAGCCAGTTCGGGGAATTGGAGCCCCAGCATTTT
TRBV5-1	-	-	TRBJ1-1	CASSNSGGTEAFF	TGCGCCAGCAGCAATTCGGGGGGCACTGAAGCTTTCTTT
TRBV5-1	-	-	TRBJ1-6	CASSGGFPGTGSPLHF	TGCGCCAGCAGCGGGGGGTTTCCAGGGACCGGATCACCCCTCCACTTT
TRBV6-5	-	-	TRBJ1-4	CASSRATVNEKLFF	TGTGCCAGCAGCCGCGCGACAGTTAATGAAAAACTGTTTTTT
TRBV7-2	-	-	TRBJ1-1	CASSLGLRVNTEAFF	TGTGCCAGCAGCTTAGGGCTCCGGGTGAACACTGAAGCTTTCTTT
TRBV11-2	-	-	TRBJ2-7	CASSLGGNEQYF	TGTGCCAGCAGCTTAGGAGGAAACGAGCAGTACTTC
TRBV28	-	-	TRBJ1-2	CASSLGGERYGYTF	TGTGCCAGCAGTTTAGGGGGGGAGCGCTATGGCTACACCTTC
TRBV5-5	-	-	TRBJ1-2	CASSSVGGVGSNYGYTF	TGTGCCAGCAGTTCCGTGGGAGGAGTGGGATCTAACTATGGCTACACCTTC
TRBV23-1	-	-	TRBJ2-3	CASSQFRGGIGEESTDTQYF	TGCGCCAGCAGTCAATTTAGAGGGGGAATCGGTGAGGAGAGCACAGATACGCAGTATTTT
TRBV28	-	-	TRBJ2-7	CASSPGLTGLYEQYF	TGTGCCAGCAGTCCGGGATTGACAGGCCTCTACGAGCAGTACTTC
TRBV7-2	few	TRBD2	TRBJ2-2	CASKWLAGAGPGELFF	TGTGCCAGCAAATGGCTAGCGGGGGCTGGACCCGGGGAGCTGTTTTTT
TRBV6-5	-	TRBD1	TRBJ2-7	CASSYSGGNPLDEQYF	TGTGCCAGCAGTTACTCAGGGGGCAATCCTCTCGACGAGCAGTACTTC
TRBV18	few	-	TRBJ1-3	CASSPSSGNTIYF	TGTGCCAGCTCACCGAGCTCTGGAAACACCATATATTTT
TRBV5-4	few	-	TRBJ1-1	CASSFGHRNTEAFF	TGTGCCAGCAGCTTTGGACATAGGAACACTGAAGCTTTCTTT
TRBV19	-	-	TRBJ1-1	CASSMSKNTEAFF	TGTGCCAGTAGTATGTCCAAGAACACTGAAGCTTTCTTT
TRBV14	-	-	TRBJ2-7	CASSQENRVHEQYF	TGTGCCAGCAGCCAAGAAAACAGGGTCCACGAGCAGTACTTC
TRBV5-1	-	-	TRBJ2-5	CASSLQGGFQETQYF	TGCGCCAGCAGCTTGCAGGGGGGTTTCCAAGAGACCCAGTACTTC
TRBV4-3	-	-	TRBJ1-2	CASSQMAVGRAYGYTF	TGCGCCAGCAGCCAGATGGCCGTTGGCAGGGCCTATGGCTACACCTTC
TRBV7-9	-	TRBD1	TRBJ1-4	CASSPGDRDGEKLFF	TGTGCCAGCAGCCCGGGGGACAGGGATGGTGAAAAACTGTTTTTT
TRBV5-4	-	-	TRBJ1-2	CASSSRAANYGYTF	TGTGCCAGCAGCTCGCGGGCAGCTAACTATGGCTACACCTTC
TRBV28	-	TRBD2	TRBJ2-3	CASSSRTSMNTQYF	TGTGCCAGCAGTTCCCGGACTAGCATGAATACGCAGTATTTT
TRBV5-1	few	-	TRBJ2-7	CASSQQQDLYEQYF	TGCGCCAGCAGCCAACAACAGGATCTCTACGAGCAGTACTTC
TRBV28	-	-	TRBJ1-2	CASSLFGIYGYTF	TGTGCCAGCAGTTTATTTGGCATCTATGGCTACACCTTC
TRBV19	-	-	TRBJ1-2	CATVVSTGLGGYTF	TGTGCCACCGTAGTATCGACGGGGTTAGGCGGCTACACCTTC
TRBV28	-	TRBD2	TRBJ2-1	CASSLLMGEGLYNEQFF	TGTGCCAGCAGTTTATTGATGGGGGAGGGCCTATACAATGAGCAGTTCTTC
TRBV10-3	-	-	TRBJ1-2	CAISEFPQGRERGYTF	TGTGCCATCAGTGAGTTTCCCCAGGGCAGGGAAAGAGGCTACACCTTC
TRBV6-6	few	-	TRBJ2-5	CASRERGGGAETQYF	TGTGCCAGCAGAGAACGGGGCGGGGGCGCAGAGACCCAGTACTTC
TRBV27	-	TRBD1	TRBJ1-1	CASSSRGQGITEAFF	TGTGCCAGCAGTTCCAGGGGACAGGGAATCACTGAAGCTTTCTTT
TRBV5-4	-	-	TRBJ1-2	CASSFFQGSGYTF	TGTGCCAGCAGCTTTTTTCAGGGGTCTGGCTACACCTTC
TRBV11-2	few	-	TRBJ1-1	CASSLVRGTEAFF	TGTGCCAGCAGCTTAGTCCGGGGAACTGAAGCTTTCTTT
TRBV7-2	once	-	TRBJ2-7	CASSSPIAGTYEQYF	TGTGCCAGCAGCTCCCCCATTGCAGGAACCTACGAGCAGTACTTC
TRBV27	-	-	TRBJ1-1	CASKGEGDTEAFF	TGTGCCAGTAAAGGGGAGGGGGACACTGAAGCTTTCTTT
TRBV10-3	once	TRBD1	TRBJ2-3	CAISAQGETSTDTQYF	TGTGCCATCAGTGCACAGGGGGAGACATCCACAGATACGCAGTATTTT
TRBV5-1	-	TRBD2	TRBJ2-3	CASSVSAGVSDTQYF	TGCGCCAGCAGCGTATCAGCGGGAGTATCAGATACGCAGTATTTT
TRBV7-8	-	TRBD1	TRBJ2-5	CASSLPQGIEQYF	TGTGCCAGCAGCTTACCACAGGGGATTGAGCAGTACTTC
TRBV9	-	-	TRBJ2-3	CASSPWRASTDTQYF	TGTGCCAGCAGTCCATGGCGGGCTAGCACAGATACGCAGTATTTT
TRBV7-9	-	TRBD1	TRBJ1-3	CASSSRDRVNTIYF	TGTGCCAGCAGCTCCCGGGACAGGGTGAACACCATATATTTT
TRBV21-1	-	-	TRBJ2-7	CASSKKNSSGASYEQYF	TGTGCCAGCAGCAAGAAAAATTCTAGCGGGGCTTCCTACGAGCAGTACTTC
TRBV9	-	-	TRBJ1-1	CASSAQGLRNTEAFF	TGTGCCAGCAGCGCGCAGGGACTGCGAAACACTGAAGCTTTCTTT
TRBV7-2	-	-	TRBJ1-1	CASSPSQVNTEAFF	TGTGCCAGCAGCCCTAGCCAGGTGAACACTGAAGCTTTCTTT